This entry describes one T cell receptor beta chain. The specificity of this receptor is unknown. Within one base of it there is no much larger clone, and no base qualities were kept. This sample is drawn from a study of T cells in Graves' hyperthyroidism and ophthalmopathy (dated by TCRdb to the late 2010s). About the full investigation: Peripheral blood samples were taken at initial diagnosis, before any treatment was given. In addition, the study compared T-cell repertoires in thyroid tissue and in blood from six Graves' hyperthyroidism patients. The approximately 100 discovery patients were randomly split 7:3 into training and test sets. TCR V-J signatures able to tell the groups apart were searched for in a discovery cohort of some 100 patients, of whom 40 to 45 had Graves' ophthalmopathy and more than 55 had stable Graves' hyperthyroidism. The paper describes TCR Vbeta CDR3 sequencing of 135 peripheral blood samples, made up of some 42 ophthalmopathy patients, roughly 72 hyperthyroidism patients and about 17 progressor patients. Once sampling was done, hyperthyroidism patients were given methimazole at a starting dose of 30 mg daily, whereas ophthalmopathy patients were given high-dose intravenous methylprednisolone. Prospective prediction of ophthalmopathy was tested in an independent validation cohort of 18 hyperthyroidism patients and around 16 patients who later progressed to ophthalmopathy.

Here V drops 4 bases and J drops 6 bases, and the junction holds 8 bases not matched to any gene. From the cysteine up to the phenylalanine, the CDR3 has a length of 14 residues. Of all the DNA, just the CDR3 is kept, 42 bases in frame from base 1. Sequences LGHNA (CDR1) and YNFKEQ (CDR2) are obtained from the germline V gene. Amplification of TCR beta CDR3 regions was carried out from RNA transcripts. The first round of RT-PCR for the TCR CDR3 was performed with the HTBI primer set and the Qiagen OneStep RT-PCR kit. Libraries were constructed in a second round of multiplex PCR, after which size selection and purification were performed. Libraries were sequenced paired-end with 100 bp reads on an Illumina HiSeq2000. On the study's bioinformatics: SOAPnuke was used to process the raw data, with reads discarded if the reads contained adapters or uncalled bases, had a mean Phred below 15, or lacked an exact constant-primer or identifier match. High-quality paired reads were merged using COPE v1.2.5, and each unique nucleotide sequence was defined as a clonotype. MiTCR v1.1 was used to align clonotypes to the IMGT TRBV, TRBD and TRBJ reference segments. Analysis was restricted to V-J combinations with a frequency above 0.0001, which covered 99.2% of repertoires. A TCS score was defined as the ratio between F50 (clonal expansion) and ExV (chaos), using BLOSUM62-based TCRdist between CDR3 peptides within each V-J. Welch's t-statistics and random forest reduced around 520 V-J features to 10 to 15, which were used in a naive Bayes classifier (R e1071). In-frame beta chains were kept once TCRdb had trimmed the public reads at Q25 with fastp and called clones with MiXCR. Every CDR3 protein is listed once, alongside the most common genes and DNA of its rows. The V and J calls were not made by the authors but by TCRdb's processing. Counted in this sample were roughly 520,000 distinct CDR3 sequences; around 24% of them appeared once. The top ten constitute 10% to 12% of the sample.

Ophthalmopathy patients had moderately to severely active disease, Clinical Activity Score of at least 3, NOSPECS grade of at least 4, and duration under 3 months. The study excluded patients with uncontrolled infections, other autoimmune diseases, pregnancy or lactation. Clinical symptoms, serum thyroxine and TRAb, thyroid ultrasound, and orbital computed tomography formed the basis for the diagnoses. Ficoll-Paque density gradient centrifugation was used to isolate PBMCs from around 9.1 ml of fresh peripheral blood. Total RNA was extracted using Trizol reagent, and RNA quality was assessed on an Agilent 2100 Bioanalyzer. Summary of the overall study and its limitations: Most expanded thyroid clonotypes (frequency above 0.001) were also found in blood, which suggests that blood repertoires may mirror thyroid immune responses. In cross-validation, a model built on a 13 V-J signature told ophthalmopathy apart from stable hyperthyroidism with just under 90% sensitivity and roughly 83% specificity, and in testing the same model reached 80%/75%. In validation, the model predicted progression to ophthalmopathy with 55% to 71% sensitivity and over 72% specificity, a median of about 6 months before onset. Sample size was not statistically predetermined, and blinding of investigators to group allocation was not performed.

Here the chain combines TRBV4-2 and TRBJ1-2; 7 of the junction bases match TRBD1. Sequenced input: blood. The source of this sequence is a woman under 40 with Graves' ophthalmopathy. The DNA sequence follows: TGTGCCAGCAGCCTTACCGGGACAGCCGATGGCTACACCTTC. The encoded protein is CASSLTGTADGYTF.